A single sample is the source of the 20 T cell receptor beta chains below, sequenced in a study of T-cell reconstitution after alpha-beta-depleted transplantation in children. This sample's TCRbeta library carried unique molecular identifier barcodes. TCRdb reprocessed the PCR reads via MiXCR and lists one record per CDR3 protein. This sample has roughly 790,000 distinct CDR3 sequences; roughly 15% occur once, and the top ten carry around 5%. Sequenced material: PBMCs, mostly from graft donor cells, taken 360 days after TCRalphabeta/CD19-depleted stem cell transplant. These receptors were taken from a male patient between 5 and 17 years old who had a stem cell transplant for acute lymphoblastic leukemia, so the T cells may come from the graft donor.

For the CDR3, the DNA is TGCGCCAGCAGCCTACCCCTGTCGACAGGGATTTACAATGAGCAGTTCTTC. Its translation: CASSLPLSTGIYNEQFF. V gene TRBV5-1 combines with J gene TRBJ2-1; 7 bases agree with TRBD1. CDR1 and CDR2 (germline): SGHRS, YFSETQ. The ends lost 4 bases at V and 4 bases at J; junction bases unmatched: 14. The CDR3 covers 17 residues. Full variable domain (remainder filled in from reference TRBV5-1 and TRBJ2-1): KAGVTQTPRYLIKTRGQQVTLSCSPISGHRSVSWYQQTPGQGLQFLFEYFSETQRNKGNFPGRFSGRQFSNSRSEMNVSTLELGDSALYLCASSLPLSTGIYNEQFFGPGTRLTVL.

The V and J genes are TRBV7-7 and TRBJ2-5, with 7 nucleotides matching TRBD2. The CDR3 is 15 residues long. Per germline, CDR1 SSHAT and CDR2 FNYEAQ (reference sequence). V shed 3 bases and J 1 base; nucleotides not matched to a gene: 5. The CDR3 here is CASSFTSVPQETQYF. The DNA for the CDR3 is TGTGCCAGCAGCTTTACTAGCGTACCCCAAGAGACCCAGTACTTC.

This clonotype was seen a handful of times. This chain joins TRBV7-2 and TRBJ1-2, with TRBD1 matching over 7 bases. The CDR3 totals 14 residues. Germline loops: CDR1 SGHTA, CDR2 FQGNSA. V was clipped by 5 bases and J by 3 bases; unmatched bases: 6. The CDR3 DNA sequence: TGTGCCAGCAGCGACGGGCAGGGGGACTATGGCTACACCTTC. This translates into CASSDGQGDYGYTF.

The chain has TRBV7-8 and TRBJ2-7; either TRBD1 or TRBD2 may fit D (6 bases each). CDR1 is SGHVS, CDR2 FQNEAQ, per germline. Trimming stripped 5 bases from V and 3 bases from J, with 17 bases between. The CDR3 runs to 15 residues. CDR3 nucleotides: TGTGCCAGCAGCCGCAGGGCGAGGGGGGACTACGAGCAGTACTTC. Translating gives CASSRRARGDYEQYF.

This clonotype was observed at least ten times. The chain is built from TRBV7-2 and TRBJ2-1, with 7 bases fitting TRBD2. The germline V gene has CDR1 SGHTA and CDR2 FQGNSA. CDR3 length: 16 residues. Trimming took 1 base from V and 8 from J; bases not matched to a gene: 11. The chain's CDR3 is CASSLGGGLRTHEQFF. Written as DNA, the CDR3 is TGTGCCAGCAGCTTAGGGGGGGGACTCCGAACTCATGAGCAGTTCTTC.

The chain joins TRBV5-1 to TRBJ2-1; 15 positions match TRBD2. This CDR3 is built from 20 residues. Losses at the gene ends were 3 bases for V and 2 bases for J; bases not matched to a gene: 12. CDR1 and CDR2 (germline): SGHRS, YFSETQ. The CDR3 DNA reads TGCGCCAGCAGCTCCGCCGGACTAGCGGGAGGGCTAAGCCCCTACAATGAGCAGTTCTTC. Its protein is CASSSAGLAGGLSPYNEQFF.

To note about this clonotype: One end of the junction is discordant with germline, which a read error may explain. V usage is TRBV7-9 and J usage is TRBJ2-3, with D maybe TRBD1 (5 bases). CDR3 length: 14 amino acids. Germline V CDR1 and CDR2: SEHNR, FQNEAQ (reference sequence). CDR3 DNA: TGTGCCAGCATAAGGCCAGGGCCCACACATACGCAGTATTTT. Translating gives CASIRPGPTHTQYF.

The genes are TRBV15 and TRBJ2-3; no clear D. Germline V lookup: CDR1 LNHNV, CDR2 YYDKDF (reference sequence). Trimming stripped 3 bases from V and 2 bases from J, with 9 bases between. The CDR3 loop spans 14 amino acids. CDR3 nucleotide sequence: TGTGCCACCAGCAGGACCCGAGACACAGATACGCAGTATTTT. Translation: CATSRTRDTDTQYF.

In its sample, this clonotype was seen many times. This chain connects TRBV12-3 or TRBV12-4 to TRBJ2-7, with D unclear. This CDR3 comprises 13 residues. Trimming removed 5 bases at V and 3 bases at J, with 11 bases between. The CDR3 coding sequence is TGTGCCAGCAGTCCTCCCAACCTCTACGAGCAGTACTTC. Encoded protein: CASSPPNLYEQYF.

Details on this clonotype: This may stem from a read error, because a much larger clone lies one nucleotide away. The rearrangement joins TRBV7-2 to TRBJ2-7; D not certain. This CDR3 region has 13 residues. Per germline, CDR1 SGHTA and CDR2 FQGNSA. Deletions cut 4 bases from V and 5 bases from J, with 12 bases between. The CDR3 loop reads CASSSERTDEQYF. The CDR3 DNA follows: TGTGCCAGCAGCTCAGAAAGGACCGACGAGCAGTACTTC.

This clonotype occurred a few times. Relative to the germline gene, one junction end is altered; a read error may explain this. The V gene is TRBV6-2 or TRBV6-3, the J gene TRBJ2-1, with 10 bases identical to TRBD2. Germline CDR1 is MNHEY and CDR2 is SVGEGT. CDR3 size: 16 residues. The DNA for the CDR3 is TGTGCCAGCAGTTCTCGTAGCGGGGGGCCAACGCAAGAGTTGCTCTTC. Encoded protein: CASSSRSGGPTQELLF.

This chain connects TRBV3-1 to TRBJ2-7; 7 nucleotides agree with TRBD2. Germline lookup yields CDR1 LGHDT and CDR2 YNNKEL (reference sequence). The V segment lost 3 bases and the J segment 0 bases; nucleotides outside the gene matches: 8. The CDR3 runs to 16 residues. The CDR3: CASSQTRGLGSYEQYF. The CDR3 DNA sequence: TGTGCCAGCAGCCAGACCCGAGGACTAGGCTCCTACGAGCAGTACTTC.

The chain is built from TRBV2 and TRBJ2-7; 9 bases fit TRBD1. After removal of 7 bases from V and 1 base from J, the junction contained 5 bases not matched to a gene. Germline CDR1 reads SNHLY; CDR2 reads FYNNEI. CDR3 length: 14 residues. CDR3 residues: CASKVGQGSYEQYF. The CDR3 nucleotides read TGTGCCAGCAAAGTGGGACAGGGTTCCTACGAGCAGTACTTC.

V is TRBV7-2 and J is TRBJ2-3, with 8 bases lining up with TRBD2. Germline CDR1 SGHTA, CDR2 FQGNSA. V lost 6 bases to trimming and J lost 4 bases; unmatched junction nucleotides: 9. This CDR3 contains 15 residues. DNA for the CDR3: TGTGCCAGCAGTCTGACAGCGGGAGTCCCAGATACGCAGTATTTT. Translation gives CASSLTAGVPDTQYF.

There are a few counts of this clonotype. This sequence joins TRBV25-1 and TRBJ2-6, with 8 nucleotides matching TRBD1. Germline CDR1 reads MGHDK; CDR2 reads SYGVNS. The V and J ends lost 1 base and 2 bases, in that order; junction bases with no gene match: 7. The CDR3 length is 18 residues. The CDR3 nucleotides are TGTGCCAGCAGTGAATTAGGCACAGGGGGGACTGGGGCCAACGTCCTGACTTTC. Translating gives CASSELGTGGTGANVLTF.

CDR3 loop: CSAYRDSLYTQYF. As DNA, the CDR3 is TGCAGTGCTTACCGCGACAGCCTGTATACGCAGTATTTT. This chain joins TRBV20-1 and TRBJ2-3; perhaps TRBD1 as D (5 bases). There are 13 residues in the CDR3. Trimming stripped 5 bases from V and 7 bases from J, with 16 bases between. Per the germline V gene, CDR1 is DFQATT and CDR2 is SNEGSKA (reference sequence).

Details on this clonotype: One junction end disagrees with the germline gene, perhaps due to a read error. The J gene is TRBJ1-1, the V gene TRBV4-1; no clear D. Germline CDR1 reads MGHRA; CDR2 reads YSYEKL. The CDR3 totals 13 residues. The CDR3 nucleotides read TGCGCCAGCAGCCAAGCACCGAACACTGAAGCTTGCTTT. Protein sequence: CASSQAPNTEACF.

This clonotype was found a few times. This chain joins TRBV2 and TRBJ2-3, with TRBD2 identical over 9 bases. CDR3 length: 16 amino acids. V shed 6 bases and J 2 bases; nucleotides not matched to a gene: 9. CDR1 is SNHLY and CDR2 is FYNNEI in the germline V gene. The CDR3 sequence: CASRGKLAGLTDTQYF. The CDR3 region has the DNA TGTGCCAGCAGGGGAAAACTAGCGGGCCTCACAGATACGCAGTATTTT.

This clonotype was detected a few times. The chain couples TRBV7-3 to TRBJ2-2; a possible D gene is TRBD2 (5 bases). V shed 4 bases and J shed 5 bases, with 11 bases lying between them. Germline V gene sequence: CDR1 SGHTA, CDR2 FQGTGA. The CDR3 runs to 14 residues. The CDR3 here is CASSSEAVTGELFF. The CDR3 DNA sequence: TGTGCCAGCAGCTCGGAAGCGGTTACCGGGGAGCTGTTTTTT.

The rearrangement joins TRBV12-3 or TRBV12-4 to TRBJ2-2; 8 nucleotides align to TRBD2. V gave up 3 bases and J gave up 6 bases; unmatched junction bases: 21. The CDR3 loop spans 20 amino acids. The CDR3 region has the DNA TGTGCCAGCAGTTTTGAGATCTCCCTGGGGCGGGAGGTTCGGCCCGGGGAGCTGTTTTTT. This sequence encodes CASSFEISLGREVRPGELFF.